This T cell receptor beta chain was recorded in a study of shared clonotypes between healthy human individuals. How the authors handled the data: In the immunoSEQ data, sequences were junction-only and lacked quality scores, so filtering differed. Assay used: immunoSEQ multiplex PCR; TCRdb lists only in-frame clones, some missing. That table gives V, J and clone size, and the DNA gave D and trimming. The sample has 1.6 million or so clones, roughly 95% seen once. Donors comprised healthy HIV-negative adults lacking recent acute infections or vaccinations. Concerning this clone itself: What it recognizes is unknown.

The V end was cut by 2 bases, the J end by 3 bases, with 14 bases between. The CDR3 loop spans 15 amino acids. CDR1 is SEHNR, CDR2 FQNEAQ, per germline (reference sequence). Regarding the study as a whole: Naive subsets, compared against memory subsets, generally had larger estimated richness values. Non-shared clonotypes showed lower generation probabilities than clonotypes common to all four donors.

Sequencing was done on a sample of naive CD4+ T cells sorted from blood. Subset reported: CD45RA+ positively selected. The receptor was derived from a man between 25 and 39 years old in good health. V and J are TRBV7-9 and TRBJ2-7; TRBD2 might be the D (5 bases). CDR3 coding DNA: TGTGCCAGCAGCTTATCTGTGGGAGATGACTACGAGCAGTACTTC. It yields the protein CASSLSVGDDYEQYF. Based on the CDR3 plus reference TRBV7-9 and TRBJ2-7, the full variable domain is DTGVSQNPRHKITKRGQNVTFRCDPISEHNRLYWYRQTLGQGPEFLTYFQNEAQLEKSRLLSDRFSAERPKGSFSTLEIQRTEQGDSAMYLCASSLSVGDDYEQYFGPGTRLTVT.